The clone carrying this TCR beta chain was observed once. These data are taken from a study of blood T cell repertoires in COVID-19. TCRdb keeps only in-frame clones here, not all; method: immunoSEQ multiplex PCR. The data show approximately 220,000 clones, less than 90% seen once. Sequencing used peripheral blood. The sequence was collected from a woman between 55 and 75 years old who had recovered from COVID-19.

The DNA of the CDR3 is TGTGCCAGCAGTTACTCCCGGACTAGCGGGGGGGCCGAGGAGACCCAGTACTTC. This sequence encodes CASSYSRTSGGAEETQYF. The chain employs TRBV6-2 or TRBV6-3 and TRBJ2-5; TRBD2 aligns across 15 bases. The CDR3 totals 18 residues. Germline V lookup: CDR1 MNHEY, CDR2 SVGEGT. Trimming took 0 bases from V and 5 from J; bases not matched to a gene: 7.